These T cell receptor beta chains were read from a single sample in a study of metastatic and nonmetastatic thyroid tumors. TCRdb reanalyzed the PCR reads with MiXCR. Of over 15,000 clones detected, 9.5% to 15% appear once; the ten largest clones hold roughly 31%. The source material was blood. All receptors derive from a female donor with papillary thyroid cancer or a benign thyroid nodule (not recorded which). Some clones in this sample may be carry-over from other donors' samples. The CDR3 runs from the conserved cysteine through the conserved F or W. D genes are given only for firm matches. Clone size, where shown, is once, few, many, or a class for clones that have expanded.

v_call	d_call	j_call	clone_size	cdr3_aa	cdr3_nt
TRBV6-1	TRBD2	TRBJ2-2	few	CAGDGTSGESGELFF	TGTGCCGGGGACGGGACTAGCGGGGAATCTGGGGAGCTGTTTTTT
TRBV27	.	TRBJ1-2	few	CASSLSGVGTGIWCYTF	TGTGCCAGCAGTTTATCGGGGGTAGGTACAGGAATTTGGTGCTACACCTTC
TRBV20-1	.	TRBJ1-1	many	CSARDDPGNTEAFF	TGCAGTGCTAGAGACGATCCGGGGAACACTGAAGCTTTCTTT
TRBV28	.	TRBJ1-1	few	CASSSDGWATATEAFF	TGTGCCAGCAGTTCAGATGGGTGGGCAACGGCCACTGAAGCTTTCTTT
TRBV20-1	.	TRBJ2-7	many	CSALDRHHSYEQYF	TGCAGTGCTTTAGACAGGCACCACTCCTACGAGCAGTACTTC
TRBV5-1	.	TRBJ2-1	.	CASSLWINSYNEQFF	TGCGCCAGCAGCTTGTGGATTAACTCCTACAATGAGCAGTTCTTC
TRBV5-5	.	TRBJ2-2	many	CASSLDFRTGELFF	TGTGCCAGCAGCTTGGACTTTCGTACCGGGGAGCTGTTTTTT
TRBV15	.	TRBJ2-2	medium-sized	CATSRAGGDGGELFF	TGTGCCACCAGCAGAGCCGGCGGGGATGGCGGGGAGCTGTTTTTT
TRBV20-1	TRBD2	TRBJ2-3	many	CSALSSGGPGPTDTQYF	TGCAGTGCCCTCTCGAGCGGGGGGCCCGGGCCCACAGATACGCAGTATTTT
TRBV6-1	.	TRBJ2-2	medium-sized	CASSERTDGAGELFF	TGTGCCAGCAGTGAAAGGACGGACGGGGCCGGGGAGCTGTTTTTT
TRBV9	TRBD1	TRBJ2-7	.	CASSVRTGDHYEQYF	TGTGCCAGCAGCGTTCGGACAGGGGATCACTACGAGCAGTACTTC
TRBV5-6	.	TRBJ1-5	many	CASSLQGGIGAQHF	TGTGCCAGCAGCTTACAGGGCGGGATAGGTGCCCAGCATTTT
TRBV20-1	.	TRBJ1-1	many	CSARRTMNTEAFF	TGCAGTGCTAGGAGGACCATGAACACTGAAGCTTTCTTT
TRBV6-1	TRBD2	TRBJ2-5	.	CASRKNLFVLAGFQETQYF	TGTGCCAGCAGAAAAAATTTATTTGTACTAGCGGGGTTCCAAGAGACCCAGTACTTC
TRBV12-3/TRBV12-4	.	TRBJ2-5	many	CASSLVRVETQYF	TGTGCCAGCAGTTTAGTCAGGGTAGAGACCCAGTACTTC
TRBV5-5	TRBD2	TRBJ2-7	many	CASSFPSGGADYEQYF	TGTGCCAGCAGCTTTCCTAGCGGGGGGGCCGATTACGAGCAGTACTTC
TRBV5-6	.	TRBJ1-6	many	CASSLVQGGSPLHF	TGTGCCAGCAGCTTGGTCCAGGGCGGTTCACCCCTCCACTTT
TRBV12-3/TRBV12-4	TRBD2	TRBJ2-7	few	CASSRITSGRPYEQYF	TGTGCCAGCAGTCGTATCACTAGCGGGAGACCCTACGAGCAGTACTTC
TRBV10-3	.	TRBJ1-1	many	CAIKEGGGQEGNTEAFF	TGTGCCATCAAAGAAGGGGGGGGCCAGGAAGGGAACACTGAAGCTTTCTTT
TRBV12-3/TRBV12-4	TRBD1	TRBJ1-1	.	CASRRTGGSEAFF	TGTGCCAGCAGGAGGACAGGGGGCTCTGAAGCTTTCTTT
TRBV4-3	TRBD1	TRBJ2-7	many	CASSQETGSSYEQYF	TGCGCCAGCAGCCAGGAGACAGGGAGCTCCTACGAGCAGTACTTC
TRBV24-1	.	TRBJ2-5	many	CATSDLPARGLETQYF	TGTGCCACCAGTGATTTGCCGGCTCGGGGGCTGGAGACCCAGTACTTC
TRBV6-6	.	TRBJ1-5	many	CASSYLREQPQHF	TGTGCCAGCAGTTACCTCAGGGAGCAGCCCCAGCATTTT
TRBV28	TRBD1	TRBJ1-6	medium-sized	CASSLGTEYSPLHF	TGTGCCAGCAGTTTAGGGACAGAGTATTCACCCCTCCACTTT
TRBV5-1	TRBD1	TRBJ2-7	many	CASSTGQGAYEQYF	TGCGCCAGCAGCACCGGACAGGGTGCCTACGAGCAGTACTTC
TRBV4-1	.	TRBJ2-2	many	CASSPYRGTGELFF	TGCGCCAGCAGCCCCTACAGAGGGACCGGGGAGCTGTTTTTT
TRBV29-1	.	TRBJ2-7	few	CSVDQGGYEQYF	TGCAGCGTTGATCAGGGGGGATATGAGCAGTACTTC
TRBV7-6	.	TRBJ2-7	.	CASSLGPIATYEQYF	TGTGCCAGCAGCTTAGGCCCCATTGCCACCTACGAGCAGTACTTC
TRBV30	TRBD1	TRBJ2-3	many	CAWSLHRTGTGTDTQYF	TGTGCCTGGAGTTTACACAGGACAGGGACGGGAACAGATACGCAGTATTTT